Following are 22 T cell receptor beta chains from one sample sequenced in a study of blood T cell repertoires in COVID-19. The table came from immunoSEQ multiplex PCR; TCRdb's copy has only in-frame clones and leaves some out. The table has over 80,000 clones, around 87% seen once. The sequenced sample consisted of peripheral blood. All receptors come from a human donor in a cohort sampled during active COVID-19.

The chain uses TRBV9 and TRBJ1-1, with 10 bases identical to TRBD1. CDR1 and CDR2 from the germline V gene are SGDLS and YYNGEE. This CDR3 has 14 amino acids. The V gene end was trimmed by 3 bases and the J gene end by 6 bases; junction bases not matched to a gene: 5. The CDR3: CASSGTGGSAEAFF. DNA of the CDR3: TGTGCCAGCAGCGGGACAGGGGGGAGCGCTGAAGCTTTCTTT.

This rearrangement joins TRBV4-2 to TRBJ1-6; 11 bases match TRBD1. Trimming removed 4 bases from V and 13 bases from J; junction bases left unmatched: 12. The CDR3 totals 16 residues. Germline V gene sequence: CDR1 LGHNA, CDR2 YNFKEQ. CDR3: CASSRAGQGALFPLHF. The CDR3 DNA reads TGTGCCAGCAGCCGAGCAGGACAGGGGGCCCTTTTCCCCCTCCACTTT.

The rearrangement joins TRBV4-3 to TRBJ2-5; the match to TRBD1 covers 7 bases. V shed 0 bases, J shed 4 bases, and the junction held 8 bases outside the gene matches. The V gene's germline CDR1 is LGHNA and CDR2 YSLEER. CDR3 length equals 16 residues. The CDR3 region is CASSQDHRGGRETQYF. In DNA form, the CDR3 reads TGCGCCAGCAGCCAAGATCACAGGGGTGGGCGAGAGACCCAGTACTTC.

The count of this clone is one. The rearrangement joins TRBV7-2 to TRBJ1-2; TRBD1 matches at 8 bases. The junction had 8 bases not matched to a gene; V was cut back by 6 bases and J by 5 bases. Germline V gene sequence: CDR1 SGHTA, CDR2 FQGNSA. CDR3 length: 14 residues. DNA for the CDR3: TGTGCCAGCAGGGGTGGCAGGGGGCCTTATGGCTACACCTTC. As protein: CASRGGRGPYGYTF.

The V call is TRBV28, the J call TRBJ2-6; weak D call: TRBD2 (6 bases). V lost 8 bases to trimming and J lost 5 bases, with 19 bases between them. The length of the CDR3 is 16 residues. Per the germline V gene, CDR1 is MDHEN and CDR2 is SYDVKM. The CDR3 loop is CASRGPEGVRANVLTF. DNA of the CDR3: TGTGCCAGCCGCGGGCCGGAGGGTGTGAGGGCCAACGTCCTGACTTTC.

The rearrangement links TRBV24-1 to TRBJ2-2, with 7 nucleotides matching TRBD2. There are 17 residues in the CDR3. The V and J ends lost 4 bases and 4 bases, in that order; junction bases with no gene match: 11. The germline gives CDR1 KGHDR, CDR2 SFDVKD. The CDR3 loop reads CATSDQLAASGTGELFF. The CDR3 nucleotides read TGTGCCACCAGTGACCAGCTAGCGGCGTCGGGCACCGGGGAGCTGTTTTTT.

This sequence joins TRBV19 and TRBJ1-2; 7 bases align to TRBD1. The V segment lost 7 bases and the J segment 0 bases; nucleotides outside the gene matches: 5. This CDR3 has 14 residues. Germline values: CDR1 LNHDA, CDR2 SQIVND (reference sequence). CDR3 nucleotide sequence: TGTGCCAGTACTCCAGGGGGGTCTAACTATGGCTACACCTTC. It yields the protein CASTPGGSNYGYTF. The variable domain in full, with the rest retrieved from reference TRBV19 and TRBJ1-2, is DGGITQSPKYLFRKEGQNVTLSCEQNLNHDAMYWYRQDPGQGLRLIYYSQIVNDFQKGDIAEGYSVSREKKESFPLTVTSAQKNPTAFYLCASTPGGSNYGYTFGSGTRLTVV.

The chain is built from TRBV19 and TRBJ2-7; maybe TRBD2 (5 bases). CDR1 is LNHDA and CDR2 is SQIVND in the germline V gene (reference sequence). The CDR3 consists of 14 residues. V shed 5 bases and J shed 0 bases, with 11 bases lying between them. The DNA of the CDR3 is TGTGCCAGTAGTCGGCGGGCAAGCTCCTACGAGCAGTACTTC. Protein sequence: CASSRRASSYEQYF.

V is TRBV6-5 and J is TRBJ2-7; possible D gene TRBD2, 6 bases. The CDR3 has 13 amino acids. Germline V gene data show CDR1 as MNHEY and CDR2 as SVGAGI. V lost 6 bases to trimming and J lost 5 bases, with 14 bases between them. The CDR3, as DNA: TGTGCCAGCAGCTCGGAAACTAGCAACGAGCAGTACTTC. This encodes CASSSETSNEQYF.

The CDR3 DNA sequence: TGTGCCAGCAGCGAAGGACAGGGTTGGACCGACGAGCAGTACTTC. This codes for CASSEGQGWTDEQYF. V is TRBV11-2 and J is TRBJ2-7; 8 positions match TRBD1. The CDR3 sequence is 15 residues long. Germline CDR1 is SGHAT and CDR2 is FQNNGV. V dropped 5 bases and J dropped 5; count of bases not matched to a gene: 11.

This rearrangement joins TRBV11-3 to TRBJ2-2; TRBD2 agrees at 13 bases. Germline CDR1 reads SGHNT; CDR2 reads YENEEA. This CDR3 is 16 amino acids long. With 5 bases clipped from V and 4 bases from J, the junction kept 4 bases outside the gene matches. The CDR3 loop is CASSRRLAGGTGELFF. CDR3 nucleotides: TGTGCCAGCAGCCGAAGACTAGCGGGAGGCACCGGGGAGCTGTTTTTT.

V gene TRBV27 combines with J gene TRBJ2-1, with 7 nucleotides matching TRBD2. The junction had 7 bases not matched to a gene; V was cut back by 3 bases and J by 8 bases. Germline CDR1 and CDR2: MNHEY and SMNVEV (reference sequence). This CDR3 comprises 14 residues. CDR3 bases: TGTGCCAGCAGTTTGAGGACTAGTGGGGATGAGCAGTTCTTC. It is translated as CASSLRTSGDEQFF.

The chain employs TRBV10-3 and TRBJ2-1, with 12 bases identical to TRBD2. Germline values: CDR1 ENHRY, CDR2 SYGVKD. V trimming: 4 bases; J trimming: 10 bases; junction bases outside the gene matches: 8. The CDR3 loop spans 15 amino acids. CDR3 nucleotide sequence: TGTGCCATCAGTGTTTCTAGCGGGAGGGCAGAGGAGCAGTTCTTC. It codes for CAISVSSGRAEEQFF.

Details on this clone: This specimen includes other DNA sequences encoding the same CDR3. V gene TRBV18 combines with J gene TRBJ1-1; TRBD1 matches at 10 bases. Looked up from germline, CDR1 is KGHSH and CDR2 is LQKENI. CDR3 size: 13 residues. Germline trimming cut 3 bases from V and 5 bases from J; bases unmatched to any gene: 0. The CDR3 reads CASSPDRGTEAFF. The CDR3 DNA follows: TGTGCCAGCTCACCGGACAGGGGGACTGAAGCTTTCTTT. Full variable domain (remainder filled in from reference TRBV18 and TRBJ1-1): NAGVMQNPRHLVRRRGQEARLRCSPMKGHSHVYWYRQLPEEGLKFMVYLQKENIIDESGMPKERFSAEFPKEGPSILRIQQVVRGDSAAYFCASSPDRGTEAFFGQGTRLTVV.

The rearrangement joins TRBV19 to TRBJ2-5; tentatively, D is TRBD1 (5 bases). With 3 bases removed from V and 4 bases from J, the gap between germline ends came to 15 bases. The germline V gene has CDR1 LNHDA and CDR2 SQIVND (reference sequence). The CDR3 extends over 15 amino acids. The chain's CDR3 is CASSIGQGRGETQYF. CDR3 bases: TGTGCCAGTAGTATTGGGCAGGGTAGGGGAGAGACCCAGTACTTC.

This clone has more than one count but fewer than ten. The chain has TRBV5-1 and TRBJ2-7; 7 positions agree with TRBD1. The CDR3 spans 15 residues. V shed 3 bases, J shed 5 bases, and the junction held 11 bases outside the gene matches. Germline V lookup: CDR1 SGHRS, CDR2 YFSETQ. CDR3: CASSSGLTGADEQYF. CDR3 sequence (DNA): TGCGCCAGCAGCTCTGGTCTTACAGGGGCAGACGAGCAGTACTTC.

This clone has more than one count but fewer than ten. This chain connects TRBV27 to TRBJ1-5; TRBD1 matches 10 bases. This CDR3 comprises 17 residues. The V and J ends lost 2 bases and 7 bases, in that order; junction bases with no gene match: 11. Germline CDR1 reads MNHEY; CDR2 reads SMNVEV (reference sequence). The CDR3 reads CASSLNAPTGGAQPQHF. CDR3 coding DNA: TGTGCCAGCAGTTTAAACGCGCCGACAGGGGGCGCCCAGCCCCAGCATTTT.

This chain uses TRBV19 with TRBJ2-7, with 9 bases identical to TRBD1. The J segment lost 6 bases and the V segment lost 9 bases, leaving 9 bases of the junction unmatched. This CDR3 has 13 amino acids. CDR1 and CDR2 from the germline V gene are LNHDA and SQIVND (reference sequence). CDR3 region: CASLGQGSSEQYF. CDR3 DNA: TGTGCCAGCCTCGGACAGGGGAGCAGCGAGCAGTACTTC. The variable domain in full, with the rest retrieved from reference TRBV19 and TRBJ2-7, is DGGITQSPKYLFRKEGQNVTLSCEQNLNHDAMYWYRQDPGQGLRLIYYSQIVNDFQKGDIAEGYSVSREKKESFPLTVTSAQKNPTAFYLCASLGQGSSEQYFGPGTRLTVT.

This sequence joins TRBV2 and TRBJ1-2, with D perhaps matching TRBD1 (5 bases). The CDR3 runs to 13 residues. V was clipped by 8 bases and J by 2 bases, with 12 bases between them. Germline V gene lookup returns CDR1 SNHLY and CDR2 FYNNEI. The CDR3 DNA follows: TGTGCCAGCGGCGGAGGGGTGAACTATGGCTACACCTTC. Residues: CASGGGVNYGYTF.

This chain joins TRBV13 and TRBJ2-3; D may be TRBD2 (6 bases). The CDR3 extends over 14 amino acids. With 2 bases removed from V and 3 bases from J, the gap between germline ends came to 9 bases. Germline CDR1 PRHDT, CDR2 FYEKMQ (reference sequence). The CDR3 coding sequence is TGTGCCAGCAGCTTAAGTGGGAGGACAGATACGCAGTATTTT. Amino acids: CASSLSGRTDTQYF.

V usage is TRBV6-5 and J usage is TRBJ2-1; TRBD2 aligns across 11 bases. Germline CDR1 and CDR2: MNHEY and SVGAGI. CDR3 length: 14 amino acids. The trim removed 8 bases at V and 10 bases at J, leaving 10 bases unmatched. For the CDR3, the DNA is TGTGCCAGCCACATAGCGGGAGGGTTTCGGGAGCAGTTCTTC. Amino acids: CASHIAGGFREQFF.

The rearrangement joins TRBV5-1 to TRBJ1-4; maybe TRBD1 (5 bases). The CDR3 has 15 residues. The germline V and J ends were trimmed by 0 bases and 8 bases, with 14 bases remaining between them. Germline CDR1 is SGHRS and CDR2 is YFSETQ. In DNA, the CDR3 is TGCGCCAGCAGCTTGGGACAGCCCGAACAGGAAAAACTGTTTTTT. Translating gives CASSLGQPEQEKLFF.